This TCR beta chain was documented in a study of T cell repertoires in cytomegalovirus infection. Study in general: CMV infection and matching HLA type were both indicated by public TCR beta signatures.

Each CDR3 protein gets one entry after TCRdb re-called the reads with MiXCR. The sample gives under 850,000 distinct CDR3 sequences, roughly 33% of which show up once; about 18% is in the top ten. V lost 1 base and J lost 14, with 14 bases in between. Per the germline V gene, CDR1 is MNHNS and CDR2 is SASEGT. The CDR3 totals 12 residues. The table lists this clonotype with a few counts. What it recognizes is unknown. Source: cultured PBMCs, taken from culture after CMV antigen stimulation. This TCR came from a human donor in good health (CMV status not recorded). Some clones in this sample may be carry-over from other donors' samples. The chain links TRBV6-1 to TRBJ1-2; D unclear. The CDR3 loop reads CASSEVSGYGTF. As DNA, the CDR3 is TGTGCCAGCAGTGAAGTTTCGGGCTACGGGACCTTC.